A single sample is the source of the 9 T cell receptor beta chains below, sequenced in a study of blood T cell repertoires in COVID-19. The repertoire was sequenced with immunoSEQ multiplex PCR; TCRdb's copy has only in-frame clones and lacks some. The sample gives 150,000 or so clones, approximately 90% of which show up once; 4.8% is in the top ten. Material: peripheral blood. These receptors were collected from a man in his thirties or forties with COVID-19, enrolled during active disease.

This sequence joins TRBV2 and TRBJ1-4, with D maybe TRBD1 (6 bases). Trimming shortened V by 5 bases and J by 1 base, and 11 bases separated the two germline ends. The CDR3 runs to 15 residues. The germline CDR1 and CDR2 sequences are SNHLY and FYNNEI. The DNA for the CDR3 is TGTGCCAGCAGTCCTAACAGGGTAACTAATGAAAAACTGTTTTTT. Its protein is CASSPNRVTNEKLFF. The whole variable domain, remainder taken from reference TRBV2 and TRBJ1-4, is EPEVTQTPSHQVTQMGQEVILRCVPISNHLYFYWYRQILGQKVEFLVSFYNNEISEKSEIFDDQFSVERPDGSNFTLKIRSTKLEDSAMYFCASSPNRVTNEKLFFGSGTQLSVL.

The V and J genes are TRBV6-2 or TRBV6-3 and TRBJ1-1; no firm D call. Germline V gene data show CDR1 as MNHEY and CDR2 as SVGEGT. Trimming took off 2 bases at V and 12 bases at J, with 13 bases between the two ends. The CDR3 sequence is 12 residues long. CDR3: CASSYGRLGTFF. CDR3 coding DNA: TGTGCCAGCAGTTACGGCAGGTTAGGAACTTTCTTT.

The V call is TRBV21-1, the J call TRBJ2-7; TRBD1 is taken as the D call from the table, unchecked against the DNA. TRBV21-1 is a recognized pseudogene. The length of the CDR3 is 15 residues. The CDR3 nucleotides read TGTGCCAGCAGCGCCCCGGGACAGGGGGCGGGAGAGCAGTACTTC. Its protein product is CASSAPGQGAGEQYF.

The genes are TRBV24-1 and TRBJ1-1; 9 nucleotides align to TRBD1. This CDR3 comprises 16 residues. The germline gives CDR1 KGHDR, CDR2 SFDVKD. The V segment lost 3 bases and the J segment 4 bases; nucleotides outside the gene matches: 8. CDR3 nucleotides: TGTGCCACCAGTGATAGGACAGGGGAGGGAATCACTGAAGCTTTCTTT. The encoded protein is CATSDRTGEGITEAFF.

The chain combines TRBV2 with TRBJ2-1, with D perhaps matching TRBD1 (6 bases). This CDR3 is built from 17 residues. Germline CDR1 is SNHLY and CDR2 is FYNNEI. V was cut by 6 bases and J by 0 bases, with 18 bases left in between. The CDR3 bases are TGTGCCAGCAGGAGGGGTCCGAGGACAGTCTCCTACAATGAGCAGTTCTTC. Encoded protein: CASRRGPRTVSYNEQFF.

The CDR3 loop reads CASSRMIRDNSYEQYF. Written as DNA, the CDR3 is TGTGCCAGCAGCCGAATGATAAGGGACAACTCCTACGAGCAGTACTTC. V gene TRBV3-1 (or the pseudogene TRBV3-2) combines with J gene TRBJ2-7; weak D call: TRBD1 (6 bases). Germline V gene lookup returns CDR1 LGHDT and CDR2 YNNKEL (reference sequence). The CDR3 has 16 amino acids. The V end was cut by 4 bases, the J end by 0 bases, with 16 bases between.

V gene TRBV9 combines with J gene TRBJ2-2, with a tentative D call TRBD2 (6 bases). V lost 0 bases and J 3 bases, leaving 12 bases between the germline ends. The CDR3 totals 16 residues. Germline V gene sequence: CDR1 SGDLS, CDR2 YYNGEE. CDR3 DNA: TGTGCCAGCAGCGTAGCTGGGCGGGGTTACACCGGGGAGCTGTTTTTT. Protein sequence: CASSVAGRGYTGELFF.

As concerns this clone: Other DNA sequences in the sample encode the same CDR3. The chain couples TRBV27 to TRBJ2-3, with a possible D match to TRBD2 (5 bases). Germline loops: CDR1 MNHEY, CDR2 SMNVEV (reference sequence). V was cut by 3 bases and J by 2 bases, with 9 bases left in between. The CDR3 totals 14 residues. The CDR3 loop reads CASSFRDTTDTQYF. In nucleotides, the CDR3 is TGTGCCAGCAGTTTCCGGGATACCACAGATACGCAGTATTTT.

This chain uses TRBV27 with TRBJ2-2, with TRBD1 matching over 12 bases. With 4 bases clipped from V and 4 bases from J, the junction kept 16 bases outside the gene matches. Per the germline V gene, CDR1 is MNHEY and CDR2 is SMNVEV (reference sequence). The CDR3 covers 20 residues. In nucleotides, the CDR3 is TGTGCCAGCAGTTCAGTCTACCGGGACAGGGGGCGTCGGGGCACCGGGGAGCTGTTTTTT. This encodes CASSSVYRDRGRRGTGELFF.